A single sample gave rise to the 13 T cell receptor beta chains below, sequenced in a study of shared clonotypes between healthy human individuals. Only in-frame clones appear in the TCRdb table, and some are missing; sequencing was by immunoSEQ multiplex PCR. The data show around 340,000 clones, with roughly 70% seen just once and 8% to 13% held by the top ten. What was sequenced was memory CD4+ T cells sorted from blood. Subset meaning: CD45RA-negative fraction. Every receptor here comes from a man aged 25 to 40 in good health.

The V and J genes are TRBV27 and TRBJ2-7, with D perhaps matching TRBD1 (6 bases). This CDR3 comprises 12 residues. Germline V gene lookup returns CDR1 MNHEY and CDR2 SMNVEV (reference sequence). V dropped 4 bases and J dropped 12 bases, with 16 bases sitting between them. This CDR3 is CASSSTGQRRYF. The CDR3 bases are TGTGCCAGCAGTTCGACAGGACAGAGGAGGTACTTC.

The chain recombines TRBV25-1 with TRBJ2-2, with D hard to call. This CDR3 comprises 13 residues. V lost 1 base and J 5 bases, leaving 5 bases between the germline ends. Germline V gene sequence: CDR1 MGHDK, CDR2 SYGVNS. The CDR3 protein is CASSESGTGELFF. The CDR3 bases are TGTGCCAGCAGTGAATCAGGAACCGGGGAGCTGTTTTTT.

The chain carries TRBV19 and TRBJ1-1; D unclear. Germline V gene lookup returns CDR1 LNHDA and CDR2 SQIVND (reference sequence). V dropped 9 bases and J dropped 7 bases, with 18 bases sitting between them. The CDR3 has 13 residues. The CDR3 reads CASNDYIGNEAFF. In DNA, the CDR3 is TGTGCCAGCAATGATTATATCGGGAATGAAGCTTTCTTT.

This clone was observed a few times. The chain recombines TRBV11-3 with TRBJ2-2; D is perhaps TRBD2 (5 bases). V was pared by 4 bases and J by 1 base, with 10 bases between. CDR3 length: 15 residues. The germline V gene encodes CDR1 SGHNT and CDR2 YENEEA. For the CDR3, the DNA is TGTGCCAGCAGCTATAGCGCCGAGAACACCGGGGAGCTGTTTTTT. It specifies CASSYSAENTGELFF.

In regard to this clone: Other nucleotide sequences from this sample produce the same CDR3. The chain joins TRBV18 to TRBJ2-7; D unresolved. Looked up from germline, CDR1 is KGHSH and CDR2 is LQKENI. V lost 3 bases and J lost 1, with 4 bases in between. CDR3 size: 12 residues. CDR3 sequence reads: CASSPESYEQYF. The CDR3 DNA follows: TGTGCCAGCTCACCCGAATCCTACGAGCAGTACTTC.

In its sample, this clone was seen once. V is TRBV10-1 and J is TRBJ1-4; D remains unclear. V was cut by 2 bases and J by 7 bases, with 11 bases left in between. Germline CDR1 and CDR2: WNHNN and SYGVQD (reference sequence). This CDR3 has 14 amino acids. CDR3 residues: CASSEGPGREKLFF. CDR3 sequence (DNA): TGCGCCAGCAGTGAGGGCCCAGGTCGTGAAAAACTGTTTTTT.

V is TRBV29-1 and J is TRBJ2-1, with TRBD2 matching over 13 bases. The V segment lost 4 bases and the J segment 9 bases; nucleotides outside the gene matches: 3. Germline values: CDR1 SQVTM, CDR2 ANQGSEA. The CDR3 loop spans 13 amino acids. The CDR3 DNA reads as TGCAGCGTTGGACTAGCGGGAGGAATTGAGCAGTTCTTC. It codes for CSVGLAGGIEQFF.

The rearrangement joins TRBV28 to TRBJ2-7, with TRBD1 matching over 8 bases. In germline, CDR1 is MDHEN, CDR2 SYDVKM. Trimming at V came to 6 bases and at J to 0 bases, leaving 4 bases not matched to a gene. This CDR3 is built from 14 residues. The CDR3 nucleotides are TGTGCCAGCAGGTTTCAGGGGGCCTCCTACGAGCAGTACTTC. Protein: CASRFQGASYEQYF.

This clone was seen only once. This CDR3 reads CASSLAGAQGANQPQHF. CDR3 sequence (DNA): TGTGCCAGCAGTTTAGCGGGGGCACAGGGGGCAAATCAGCCCCAGCATTTT. The J gene is TRBJ1-5, the V gene TRBV28; 9 bases map to TRBD1. This CDR3 region has 17 residues. V lost 2 bases and J lost 4; bases outside the gene matches: 9. The germline CDR1 and CDR2 sequences are MDHEN and SYDVKM.

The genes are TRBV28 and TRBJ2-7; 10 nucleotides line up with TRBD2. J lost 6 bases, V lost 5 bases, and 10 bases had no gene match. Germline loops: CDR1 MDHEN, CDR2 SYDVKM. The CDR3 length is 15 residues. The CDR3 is CASSRGAGGPREQYF. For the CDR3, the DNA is TGTGCCAGCAGTAGGGGAGCGGGAGGGCCCCGCGAGCAGTACTTC.

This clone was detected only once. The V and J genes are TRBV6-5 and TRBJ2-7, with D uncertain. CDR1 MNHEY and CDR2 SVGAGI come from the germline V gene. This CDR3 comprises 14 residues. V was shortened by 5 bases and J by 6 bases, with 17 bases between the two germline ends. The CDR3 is CASSDLDLPIEQYF. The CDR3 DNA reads TGTGCCAGCAGTGATCTCGATCTGCCCATCGAGCAGTACTTC.

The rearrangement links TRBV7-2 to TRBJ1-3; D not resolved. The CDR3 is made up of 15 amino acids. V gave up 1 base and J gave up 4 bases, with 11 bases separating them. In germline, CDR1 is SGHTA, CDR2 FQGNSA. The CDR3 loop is CASSLGQNAGNTIYF. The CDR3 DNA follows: TGTGCCAGCAGCTTAGGTCAGAATGCCGGAAACACCATATATTTT.

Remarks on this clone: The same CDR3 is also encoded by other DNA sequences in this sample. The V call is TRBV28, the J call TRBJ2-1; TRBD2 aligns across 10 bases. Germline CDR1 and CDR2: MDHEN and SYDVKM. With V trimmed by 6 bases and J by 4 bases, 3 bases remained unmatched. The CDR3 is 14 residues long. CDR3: CASRLAGGYNEQFF. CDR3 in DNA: TGTGCCAGCAGATTAGCGGGAGGTTACAATGAGCAGTTCTTC.